This TCR beta chain came from a study of T cell changes during pregnancy in multiple sclerosis. Germline V gene sequence: CDR1 KGHSH, CDR2 LQKENI. This CDR3 has 15 residues. The ends lost 5 bases at V and 2 bases at J; junction bases unmatched: 6. This clone is a singleton in its sample. The assay was immunoSEQ multiplex PCR, and TCRdb's table has in-frame clones only and misses some. The sample has over 30,000 clones, about 88% seen once. This TCR was recovered from a female donor with multiple sclerosis, enrolled in a pregnancy study. This chain connects TRBV18 to TRBJ2-5, with 9 bases that match TRBD1. This specimen was CD4+ T cells from peripheral blood mononuclear cells, taken before pregnancy. CDR3 amino acids: CASSSPGQGQETQYF. The CDR3 bases are TGTGCCAGCTCATCTCCGGGACAGGGACAAGAGACCCAGTACTTC.